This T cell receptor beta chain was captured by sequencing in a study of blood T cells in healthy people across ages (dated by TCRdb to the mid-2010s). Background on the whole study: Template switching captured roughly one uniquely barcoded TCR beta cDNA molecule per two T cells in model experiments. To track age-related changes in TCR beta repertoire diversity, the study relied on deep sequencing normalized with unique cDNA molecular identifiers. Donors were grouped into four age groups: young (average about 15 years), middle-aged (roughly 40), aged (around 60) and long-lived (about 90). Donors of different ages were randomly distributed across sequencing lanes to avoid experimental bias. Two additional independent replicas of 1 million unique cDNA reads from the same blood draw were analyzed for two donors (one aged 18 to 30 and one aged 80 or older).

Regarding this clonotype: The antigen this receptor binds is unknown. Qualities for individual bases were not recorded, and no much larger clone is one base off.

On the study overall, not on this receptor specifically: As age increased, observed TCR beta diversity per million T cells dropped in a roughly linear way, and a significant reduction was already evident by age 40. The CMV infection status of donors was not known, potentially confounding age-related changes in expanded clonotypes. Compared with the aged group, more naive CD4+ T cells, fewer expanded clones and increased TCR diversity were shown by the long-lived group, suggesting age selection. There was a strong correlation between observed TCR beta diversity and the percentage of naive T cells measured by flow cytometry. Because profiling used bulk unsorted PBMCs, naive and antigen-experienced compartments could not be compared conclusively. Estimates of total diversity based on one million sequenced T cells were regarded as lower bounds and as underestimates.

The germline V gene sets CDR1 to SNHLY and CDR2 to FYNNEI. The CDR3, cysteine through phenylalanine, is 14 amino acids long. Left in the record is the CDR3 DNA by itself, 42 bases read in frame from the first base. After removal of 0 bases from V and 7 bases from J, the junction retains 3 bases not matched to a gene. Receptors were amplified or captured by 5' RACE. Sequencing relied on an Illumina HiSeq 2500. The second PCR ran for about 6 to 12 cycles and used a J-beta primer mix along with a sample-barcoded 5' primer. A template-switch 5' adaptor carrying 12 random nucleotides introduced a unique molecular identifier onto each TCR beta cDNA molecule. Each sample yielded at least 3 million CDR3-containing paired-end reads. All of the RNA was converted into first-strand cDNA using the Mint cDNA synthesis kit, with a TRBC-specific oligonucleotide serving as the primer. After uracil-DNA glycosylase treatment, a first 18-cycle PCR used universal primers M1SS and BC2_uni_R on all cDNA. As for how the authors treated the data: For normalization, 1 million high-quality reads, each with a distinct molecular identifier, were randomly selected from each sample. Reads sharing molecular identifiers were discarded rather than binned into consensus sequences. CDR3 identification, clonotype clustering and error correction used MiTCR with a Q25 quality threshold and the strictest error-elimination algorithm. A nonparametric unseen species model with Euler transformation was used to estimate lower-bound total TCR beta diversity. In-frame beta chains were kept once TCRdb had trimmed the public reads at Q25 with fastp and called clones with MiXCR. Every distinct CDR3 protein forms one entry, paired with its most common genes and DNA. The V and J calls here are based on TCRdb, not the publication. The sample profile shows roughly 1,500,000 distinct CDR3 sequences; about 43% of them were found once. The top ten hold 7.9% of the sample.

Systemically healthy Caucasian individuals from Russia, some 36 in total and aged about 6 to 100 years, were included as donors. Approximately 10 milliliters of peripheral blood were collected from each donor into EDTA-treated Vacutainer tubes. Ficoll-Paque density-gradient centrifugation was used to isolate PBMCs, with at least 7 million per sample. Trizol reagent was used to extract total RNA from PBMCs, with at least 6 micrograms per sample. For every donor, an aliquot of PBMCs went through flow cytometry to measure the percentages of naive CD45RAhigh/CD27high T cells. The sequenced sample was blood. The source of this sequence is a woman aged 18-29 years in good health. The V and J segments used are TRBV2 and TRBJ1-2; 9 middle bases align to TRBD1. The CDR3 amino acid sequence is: CASSEAWDRVGYTF. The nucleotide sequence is TGTGCCAGCAGTGAAGCCTGGGACAGGGTTGGCTACACCTTC.